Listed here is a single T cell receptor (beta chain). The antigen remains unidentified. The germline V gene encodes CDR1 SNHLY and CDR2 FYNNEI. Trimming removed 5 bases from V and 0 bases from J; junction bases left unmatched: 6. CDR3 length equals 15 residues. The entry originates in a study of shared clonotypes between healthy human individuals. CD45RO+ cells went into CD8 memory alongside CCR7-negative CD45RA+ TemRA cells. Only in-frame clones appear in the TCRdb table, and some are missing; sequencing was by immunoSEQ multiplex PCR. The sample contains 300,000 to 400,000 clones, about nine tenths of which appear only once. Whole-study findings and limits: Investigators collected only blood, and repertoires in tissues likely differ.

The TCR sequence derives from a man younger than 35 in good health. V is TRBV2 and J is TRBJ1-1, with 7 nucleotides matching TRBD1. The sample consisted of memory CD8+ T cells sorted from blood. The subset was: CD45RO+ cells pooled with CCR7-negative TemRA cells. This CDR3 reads CASSSRTGMNTEAFF. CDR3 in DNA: TGTGCCAGCAGTTCTCGGACAGGAATGAACACTGAAGCTTTCTTT.